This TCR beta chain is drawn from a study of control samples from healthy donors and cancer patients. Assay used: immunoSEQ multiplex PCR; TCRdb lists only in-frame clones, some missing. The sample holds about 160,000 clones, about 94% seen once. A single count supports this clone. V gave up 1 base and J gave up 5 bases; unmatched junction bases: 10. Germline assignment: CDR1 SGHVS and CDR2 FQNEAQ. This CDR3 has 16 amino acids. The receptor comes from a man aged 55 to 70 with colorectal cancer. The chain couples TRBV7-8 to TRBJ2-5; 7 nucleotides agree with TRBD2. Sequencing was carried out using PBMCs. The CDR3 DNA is TGTGCCAGCAGCTTAGTAACTAGCGCCCTCCGGGAGACCCAGTACTTC. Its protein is CASSLVTSALRETQYF.